Below are 9 T cell receptor beta chains sequenced from a single sample in a study of shared clonotypes between healthy human individuals (dated by TCRdb to 2018 to 2021). To prepare the library, the immunoSEQ multiplex PCR assay was applied. This immuneACCESS table, as held by TCRdb, lists in-frame sequences with V and J called but not all clones. Of the missing ones, under half trace to an unresolved V gene in checked studies; the others have no known cause. This sample holds about 460,000 clones; approximately 80% were observed only once. Approximately 12% of the sample goes to the ten largest clones. Sequenced material: PBMCs. The receptors here all came from a middle-aged woman in good health. Some clones in this sample may be carry-over from other donors' samples.

V gene TRBV15 combines with J gene TRBJ1-3, with D unclear. Trimming removed 0 bases at V and 1 base at J, with 7 bases between. CDR1 LNHNV and CDR2 YYDKDF come from the germline V gene (reference sequence). This CDR3 contains 15 residues. The CDR3 reads CATSRDLGSGNTIYF. DNA of the CDR3: TGTGCCACCAGCAGAGATTTGGGTTCTGGAAACACCATATATTTT.

CDR3 residues: CASFPSLTGELFF. CDR3 nucleotide sequence: TGTGCCAGCTTCCCCTCCCTTACCGGGGAGCTGTTTTTT. The chain joins TRBV18 to TRBJ2-2; D gene uncertain. Germline V gives CDR1 KGHSH, CDR2 LQKENI. This CDR3 spans 13 amino acids. V gave up 7 bases and J gave up 5 bases, with 11 bases separating them.

CDR3 bases: TGTGCCAGCAGTCTCCAGGGACGGCTGATTAACTATGGCTACACCTTC. It yields the protein CASSLQGRLINYGYTF. V and J are TRBV28 and TRBJ1-2; TRBD1 might be the D (5 bases). Germline lookup yields CDR1 MDHEN and CDR2 SYDVKM. The CDR3 runs 16 residues. V was cut by 5 bases and J by 1 base, with 17 bases left in between.

The chain carries TRBV7-6 and TRBJ2-7, with 12 bases identical to TRBD1. This CDR3 spans 14 amino acids. Per germline, CDR1 SGHVS and CDR2 FNYEAQ. Trimming at V came to 6 bases and at J to 5 bases, leaving 5 bases not matched to a gene. CDR3 bases: TGTGCCAGCAGTGCCGGGACAGGGGGCGACGAGCAGTACTTC. Translation: CASSAGTGGDEQYF.

About this clone: A read error is likely here: a far larger clone is one base away. The rearrangement links TRBV11-2 to TRBJ1-1, with D possibly matching TRBD1 (5 bases). This CDR3 has 15 amino acids. V lost 5 bases to trimming and J lost 1 base, with 14 bases between them. CDR1 and CDR2 (germline): SGHAT, FQNNGV. CDR3 protein: CASSTRGRKNTEAFF. The CDR3 DNA reads as TGTGCCAGCAGCACCCGGGGACGGAAGAACACTGAAGCTTTCTTT.

The V call is TRBV7-2, the J call TRBJ2-2; 7 bases are a match to TRBD2. The germline V gene has CDR1 SGHTA and CDR2 FQGNSA. The V segment lost 5 bases and the J segment 4 bases; nucleotides outside the gene matches: 4. This CDR3 contains 14 residues. CDR3 region: CASSPGLVTGELFF. CDR3 in DNA: TGTGCCAGCAGCCCTGGACTAGTCACCGGGGAGCTGTTTTTT.

The chain carries TRBV9 and TRBJ1-5; D is perhaps TRBD1 (6 bases). Trimming shortened V by 0 bases and J by 4 bases, and 14 bases separated the two germline ends. The CDR3 is 16 residues long. Looked up from germline, CDR1 is SGDLS and CDR2 is YYNGEE. The CDR3 DNA is TGTGCCAGCAGCGTAGATGTGGGGGGGCAAAATCAGCCCCAGCATTTT. Translated: CASSVDVGGQNQPQHF. Combining the CDR3 with reference TRBV9 and TRBJ1-5 gives the whole variable domain DSGVTQTPKHLITATGQRVTLRCSPRSGDLSVYWYQQSLDQGLQFLIQYYNGEERAKGNILERFSAQQFPDLHSELNLSSLELGDSALYFCASSVDVGGQNQPQHFGDGTRLSIL.

Ten or more counts support this clone. The chain uses TRBV19 and TRBJ2-2; no definite D call. Germline V lookup: CDR1 LNHDA, CDR2 SQIVND (reference sequence). The CDR3 extends over 14 amino acids. V was clipped by 3 bases and J by 6 bases, with 11 bases between them. The CDR3 protein is CASSISRQAGELFF. The CDR3 DNA follows: TGTGCCAGTAGTATTTCCAGGCAGGCCGGGGAGCTGTTTTTT.

Note on this clone: This likely stems from a read error, as it lies one base from a far larger clone. The chain uses TRBV7-9 and TRBJ1-2, with D perhaps TRBD1 (5 bases). The CDR3 is made up of 12 amino acids. Germline V gene lookup returns CDR1 SEHNR and CDR2 FQNEAQ (reference sequence). The CDR3 loop is CVSSKTDYGYTF. CDR3 coding DNA: TGTGTCAGCAGCAAGACAGATTATGGCTACACCTTC.